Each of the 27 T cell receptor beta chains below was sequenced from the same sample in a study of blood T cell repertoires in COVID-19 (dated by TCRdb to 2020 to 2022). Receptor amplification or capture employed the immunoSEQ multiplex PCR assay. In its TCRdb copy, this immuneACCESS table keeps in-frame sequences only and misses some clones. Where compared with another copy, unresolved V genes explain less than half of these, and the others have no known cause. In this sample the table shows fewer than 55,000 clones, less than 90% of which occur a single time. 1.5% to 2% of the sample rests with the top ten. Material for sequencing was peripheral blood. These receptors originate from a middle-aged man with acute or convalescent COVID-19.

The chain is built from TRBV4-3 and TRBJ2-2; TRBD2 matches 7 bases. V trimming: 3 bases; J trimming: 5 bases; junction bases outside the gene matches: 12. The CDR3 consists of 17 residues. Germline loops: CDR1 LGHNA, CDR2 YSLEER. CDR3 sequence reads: CASSHELWTRGTGELFF. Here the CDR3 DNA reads TGCGCCAGCAGCCACGAGCTCTGGACTAGAGGGACCGGGGAGCTGTTTTTT.

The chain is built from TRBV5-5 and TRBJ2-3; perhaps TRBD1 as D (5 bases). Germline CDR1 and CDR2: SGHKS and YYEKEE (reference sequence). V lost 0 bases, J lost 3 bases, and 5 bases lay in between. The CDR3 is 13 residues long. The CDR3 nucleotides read TGTGCCAGCAGCTTGGACAGGACAGATACGCAGTATTTT. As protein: CASSLDRTDTQYF. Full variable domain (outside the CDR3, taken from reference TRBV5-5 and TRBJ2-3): DAGVTQSPTHLIKTRGQQVTLRCSPISGHKSVSWYQQVLGQGPQFIFQYYEKEERGRGNFPDRFSARQFPNYSSELNVNALLLGDSALYLCASSLDRTDTQYFGPGTRLTVL.

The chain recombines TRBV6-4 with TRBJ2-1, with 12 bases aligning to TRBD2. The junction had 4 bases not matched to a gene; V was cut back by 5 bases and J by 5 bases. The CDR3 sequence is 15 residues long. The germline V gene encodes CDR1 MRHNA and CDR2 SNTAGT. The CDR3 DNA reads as TGTGCCAGCAGTCAGACTAGCGGGAGTCACAATGAGCAGTTCTTC. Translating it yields CASSQTSGSHNEQFF.

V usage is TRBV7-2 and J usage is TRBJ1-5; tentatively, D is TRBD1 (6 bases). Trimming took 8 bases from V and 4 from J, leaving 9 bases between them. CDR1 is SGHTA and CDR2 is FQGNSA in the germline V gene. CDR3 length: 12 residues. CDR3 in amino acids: CASGRGNQPQHF. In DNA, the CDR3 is TGTGCCAGCGGCAGGGGTAATCAGCCCCAGCATTTT.

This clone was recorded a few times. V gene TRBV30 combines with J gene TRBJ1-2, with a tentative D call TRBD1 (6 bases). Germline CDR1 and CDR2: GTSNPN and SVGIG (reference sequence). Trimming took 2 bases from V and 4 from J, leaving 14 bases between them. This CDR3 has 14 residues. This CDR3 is CAWSHGGRTYGYTF. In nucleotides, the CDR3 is TGTGCCTGGAGTCACGGGGGGCGAACCTATGGCTACACCTTC.

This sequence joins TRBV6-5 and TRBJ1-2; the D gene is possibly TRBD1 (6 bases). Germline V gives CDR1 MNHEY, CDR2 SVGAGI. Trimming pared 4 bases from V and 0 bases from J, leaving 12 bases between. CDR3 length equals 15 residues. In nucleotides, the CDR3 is TGTGCCAGCAGTTTCGGACAGCGAACTAACTATGGCTACACCTTC. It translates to CASSFGQRTNYGYTF.

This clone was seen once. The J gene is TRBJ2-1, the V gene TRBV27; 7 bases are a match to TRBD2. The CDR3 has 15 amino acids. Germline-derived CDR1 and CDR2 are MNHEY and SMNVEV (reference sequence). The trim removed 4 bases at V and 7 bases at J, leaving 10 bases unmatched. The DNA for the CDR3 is TGTGCCAGCAGTTACGGGGGAGGGCTGGGAAATGAGCAGTTCTTC. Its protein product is CASSYGGGLGNEQFF.

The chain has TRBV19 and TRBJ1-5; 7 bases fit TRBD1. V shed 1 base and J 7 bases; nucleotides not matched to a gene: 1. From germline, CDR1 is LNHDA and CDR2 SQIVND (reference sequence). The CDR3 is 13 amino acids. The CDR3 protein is CASSIGDSQPQHF. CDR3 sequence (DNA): TGTGCCAGTAGTATAGGGGACAGCCAGCCCCAGCATTTT.

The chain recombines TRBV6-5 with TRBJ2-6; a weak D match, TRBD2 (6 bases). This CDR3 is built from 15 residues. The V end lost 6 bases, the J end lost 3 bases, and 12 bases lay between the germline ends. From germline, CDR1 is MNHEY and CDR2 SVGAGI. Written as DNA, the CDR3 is TGTGCCAGCAGACTAGCCGAGGGTGGGGCCAACGTCCTGACTTTC. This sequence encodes CASRLAEGGANVLTF.

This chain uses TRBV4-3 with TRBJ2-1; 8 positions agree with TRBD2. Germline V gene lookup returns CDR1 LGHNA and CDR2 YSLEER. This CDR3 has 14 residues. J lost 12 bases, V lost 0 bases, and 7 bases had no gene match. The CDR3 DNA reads TGCGCCAGCAGCCAAGATCGGGGGGGAGTGGGGCAGTTCTTC. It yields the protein CASSQDRGGVGQFF.

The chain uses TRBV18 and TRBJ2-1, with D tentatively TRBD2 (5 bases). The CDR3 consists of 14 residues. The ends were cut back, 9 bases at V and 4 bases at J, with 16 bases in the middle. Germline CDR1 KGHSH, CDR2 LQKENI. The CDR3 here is CASAMLGGYNEQFF. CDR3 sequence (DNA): TGTGCCAGTGCTATGCTGGGCGGGTACAATGAGCAGTTCTTC.

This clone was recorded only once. CDR3 protein: CASRSGVGEDEQFF. The CDR3 DNA reads TGTGCCAGCAGATCAGGGGTGGGGGAAGATGAGCAGTTCTTC. The chain combines TRBV6-5 with TRBJ2-1, with a weak D call TRBD1 (6 bases). V shed 6 bases and J shed 8 bases, with 17 bases lying between them. Germline V lookup: CDR1 MNHEY, CDR2 SVGAGI. The CDR3 is 14 amino acids.

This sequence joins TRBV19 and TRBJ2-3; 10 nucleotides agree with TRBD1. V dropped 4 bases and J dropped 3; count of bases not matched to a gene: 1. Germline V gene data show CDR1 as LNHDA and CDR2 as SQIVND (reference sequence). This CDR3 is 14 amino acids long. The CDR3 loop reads CASSRGQGTDTQYF. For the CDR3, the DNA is TGTGCCAGTAGTAGGGGACAGGGGACAGATACGCAGTATTTT.

The CDR3 sequence is CASSSVVTGELFF. CDR3 DNA sequence: TGTGCCAGCAGTTCCGTCGTCACCGGGGAGCTGTTTTTT. V gene TRBV28 combines with J gene TRBJ2-2, with D hard to call. CDR1 is MDHEN, CDR2 SYDVKM, per germline. Trimming removed 4 bases from V and 4 bases from J, with 7 bases in between. The CDR3 is made up of 13 amino acids.

In DNA form, the CDR3 reads TGTGCCAGCAGTCTTGGGACAGGGTTAGATACGCAGTATTTT. It is translated as CASSLGTGLDTQYF. The gene calls are TRBV27 and TRBJ2-3, with 9 bases lining up with TRBD1. CDR3 length: 14 amino acids. Germline trimming cut 5 bases from V and 5 bases from J; bases unmatched to any gene: 5. Germline V lookup: CDR1 MNHEY, CDR2 SMNVEV (reference sequence).

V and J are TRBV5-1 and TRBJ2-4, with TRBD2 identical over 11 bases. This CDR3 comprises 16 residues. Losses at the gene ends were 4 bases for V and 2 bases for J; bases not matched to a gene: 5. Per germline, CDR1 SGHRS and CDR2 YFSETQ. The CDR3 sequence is CASSRLAGSTKNIQYF. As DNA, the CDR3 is TGCGCCAGCAGCAGACTAGCGGGATCGACCAAAAACATTCAGTACTTC.

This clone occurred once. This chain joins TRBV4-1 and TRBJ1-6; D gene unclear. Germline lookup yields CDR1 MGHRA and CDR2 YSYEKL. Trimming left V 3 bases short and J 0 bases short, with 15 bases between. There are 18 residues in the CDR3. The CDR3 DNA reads TGCGCCAGCAGCCATGCAACCTCACAGAGCTCCTATAATTCACCCCTCCACTTT. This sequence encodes CASSHATSQSSYNSPLHF.

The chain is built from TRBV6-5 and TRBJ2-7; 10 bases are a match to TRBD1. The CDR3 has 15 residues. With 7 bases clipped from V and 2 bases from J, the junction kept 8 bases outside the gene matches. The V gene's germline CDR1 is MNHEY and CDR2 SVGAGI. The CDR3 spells CASNPRDRGTYEQYF. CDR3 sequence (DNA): TGTGCCAGCAACCCCCGGGACAGGGGTACCTACGAGCAGTACTTC.

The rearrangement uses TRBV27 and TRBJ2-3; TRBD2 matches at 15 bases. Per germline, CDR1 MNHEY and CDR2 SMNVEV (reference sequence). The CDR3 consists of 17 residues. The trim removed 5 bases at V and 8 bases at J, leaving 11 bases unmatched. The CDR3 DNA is TGTGCCAGCAGTCCTCCAGGACTAGCGGGAGGGCGGAGTACGCAGTATTTT. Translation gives CASSPPGLAGGRSTQYF.

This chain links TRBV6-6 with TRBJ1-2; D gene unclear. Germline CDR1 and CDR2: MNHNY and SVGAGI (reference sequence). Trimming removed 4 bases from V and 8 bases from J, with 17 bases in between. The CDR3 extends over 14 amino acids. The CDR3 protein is CASSSIVRGLGYTF. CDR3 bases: TGTGCCAGCAGTTCTATCGTCCGCGGTCTGGGCTACACCTTC.

CDR3 protein: CASSPRIGQGANEQYF. As DNA, the CDR3 is TGTGCCAGCAGCCCCAGAATAGGACAGGGGGCTAACGAGCAGTACTTC. The J gene is TRBJ2-7, the V gene TRBV11-3; 11 bases are a match to TRBD1. The CDR3 length is 16 residues. CDR1 and CDR2 (germline): SGHNT, YENEEA. V shed 5 bases, J shed 5 bases, and the junction held 11 bases outside the gene matches.

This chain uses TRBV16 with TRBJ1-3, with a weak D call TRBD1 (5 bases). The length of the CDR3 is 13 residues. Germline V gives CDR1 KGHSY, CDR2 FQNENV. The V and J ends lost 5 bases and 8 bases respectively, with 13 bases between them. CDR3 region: CASSSGQSYTIYF. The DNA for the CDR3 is TGTGCCAGCAGCTCTGGACAATCGTACACCATATATTTT.

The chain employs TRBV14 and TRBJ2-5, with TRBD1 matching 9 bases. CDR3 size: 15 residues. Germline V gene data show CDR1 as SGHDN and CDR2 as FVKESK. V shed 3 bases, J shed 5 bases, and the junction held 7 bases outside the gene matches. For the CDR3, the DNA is TGTGCCAGCAGCCAGACCACAGGGGGCAAGGAGACCCAGTACTTC. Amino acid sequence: CASSQTTGGKETQYF.

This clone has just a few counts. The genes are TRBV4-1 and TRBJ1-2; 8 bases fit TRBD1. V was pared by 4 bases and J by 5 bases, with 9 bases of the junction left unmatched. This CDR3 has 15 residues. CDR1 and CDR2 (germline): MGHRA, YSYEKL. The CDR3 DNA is TGCGCCAGCAGCCCCGGACAGGGCCAAGGGTATGGCTACACCTTC. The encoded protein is CASSPGQGQGYGYTF.

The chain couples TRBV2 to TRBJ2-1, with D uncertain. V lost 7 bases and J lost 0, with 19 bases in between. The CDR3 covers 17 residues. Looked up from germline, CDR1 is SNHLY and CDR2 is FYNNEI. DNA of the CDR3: TGTGCCAGCAAGAGTAGCCCCGCACATAGCTCCTACAATGAGCAGTTCTTC. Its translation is CASKSSPAHSSYNEQFF.

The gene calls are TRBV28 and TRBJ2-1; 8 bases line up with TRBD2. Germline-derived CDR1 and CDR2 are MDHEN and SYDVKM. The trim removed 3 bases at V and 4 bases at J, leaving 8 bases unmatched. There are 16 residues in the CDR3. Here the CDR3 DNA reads TGTGCCAGCAGTTTGGGGTTAGCGGGACCTTACAATGAGCAGTTCTTC. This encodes CASSLGLAGPYNEQFF.

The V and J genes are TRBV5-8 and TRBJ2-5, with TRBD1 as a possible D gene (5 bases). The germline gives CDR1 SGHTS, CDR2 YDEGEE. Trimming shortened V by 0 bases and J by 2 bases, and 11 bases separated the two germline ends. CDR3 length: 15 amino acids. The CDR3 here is CASSLGGYRQETQYF. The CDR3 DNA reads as TGTGCCAGCAGCTTGGGGGGCTACCGTCAAGAGACCCAGTACTTC. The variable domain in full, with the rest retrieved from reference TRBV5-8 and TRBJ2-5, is EAGVTQSPTHLIKTRGQQATLRCSPISGHTSVYWYQQALGLGLQFLLWYDEGEERNRGNFPPRFSGRQFPNYSSELNVNALELEDSALYLCASSLGGYRQETQYFGPGTRLLVL.